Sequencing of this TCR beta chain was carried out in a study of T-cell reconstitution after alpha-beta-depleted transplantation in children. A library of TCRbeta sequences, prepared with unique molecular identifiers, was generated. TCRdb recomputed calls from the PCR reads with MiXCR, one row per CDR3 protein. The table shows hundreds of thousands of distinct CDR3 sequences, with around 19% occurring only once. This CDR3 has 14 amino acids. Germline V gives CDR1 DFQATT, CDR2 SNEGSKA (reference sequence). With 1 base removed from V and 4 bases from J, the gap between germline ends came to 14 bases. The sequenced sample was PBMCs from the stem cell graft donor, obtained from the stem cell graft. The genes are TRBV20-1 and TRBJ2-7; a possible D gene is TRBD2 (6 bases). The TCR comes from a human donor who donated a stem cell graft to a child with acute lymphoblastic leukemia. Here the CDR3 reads CSARVTAGHYEQYF. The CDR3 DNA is TGCAGTGCTAGAGTAACAGCGGGCCATTACGAGCAGTACTTC.